This entry concerns a single T cell receptor (beta chain). Its target is not known. These data are taken from a study of cytomegalovirus exposure and HLA in healthy donors. The wider study: Genotyping showed around 80% of hundreds of donors falling in the Caucasian-associated ancestry cluster.

Per germline, CDR1 WSHSY and CDR2 SAAADI. The CDR3 is 15 amino acids. V lost 4 bases, J lost 6 bases, and 8 bases stayed unmatched. The study ran its PCR with 60 Vbeta and 13 Jbeta primers. Repertoires were generated with immunoSEQ multiplex PCR, while TCRdb's copy carries only in-frame clones and drops some. This sample carries 200,000 to 250,000 clones, less than 85% of them seen once, and the ten largest clones take 0.55% to 0.75%. Study results and caveats: Sequences of the TCR beta chain were said to predict the HLA-A and HLA-B alleles of most subjects accurately. Some V segments, TRBV6-2 and TRBV6-3 among them, were indistinguishable and were therefore excluded. Sequencing depth roughly uniform across donors was assumed in presence/absence analyses.

The sequence was collected from a man between 18 and 35 years old in good health and CMV-seronegative. The sequenced material came from PBMCs. The J gene is TRBJ2-2, the V gene TRBV10-2; 7 bases agree with TRBD2. For the CDR3, the DNA is TGCGCCAGCAGTGCTTGGGGGGGGTCCGCCGGGGAGCTGTTTTTT. Amino acids: CASSAWGGSAGELFF.